The sequence of this T cell receptor (beta chain) was determined in a study of high-grade serous ovarian cancer treatment subgroups. Overall study results and limits: Same-patient tumor repertoires overlapped at about 0.095 to 0.8; different patients barely overlapped.

To note about this clone: Its antigen is unknown.

Tumor samples were obtained before definitive surgery or chemotherapy. V gave up 6 bases and J gave up 2 bases; unmatched junction bases: 3. The CDR3 loop spans 14 amino acids. Germline V gives CDR1 MNHNY, CDR2 SVGAGI (reference sequence). Sequencing was performed with immunoSEQ multiplex PCR; in TCRdb, only in-frame clones are kept and a portion is missing. The profile covers 11,000 or so clones, with over 80% appearing a single time and 6.5% to 7.5% taken by the ten largest. The sequence was obtained from a human donor with high-grade serous ovarian cancer. This chain links TRBV6-6 with TRBJ2-7; 11 positions match TRBD2. Sequencing used tumor tissue. The CDR3 region has the DNA TGTGCCAGCAGAACGACTAGCGGGACCTACGAGCAGTACTTC. Protein sequence: CASRTTSGTYEQYF.